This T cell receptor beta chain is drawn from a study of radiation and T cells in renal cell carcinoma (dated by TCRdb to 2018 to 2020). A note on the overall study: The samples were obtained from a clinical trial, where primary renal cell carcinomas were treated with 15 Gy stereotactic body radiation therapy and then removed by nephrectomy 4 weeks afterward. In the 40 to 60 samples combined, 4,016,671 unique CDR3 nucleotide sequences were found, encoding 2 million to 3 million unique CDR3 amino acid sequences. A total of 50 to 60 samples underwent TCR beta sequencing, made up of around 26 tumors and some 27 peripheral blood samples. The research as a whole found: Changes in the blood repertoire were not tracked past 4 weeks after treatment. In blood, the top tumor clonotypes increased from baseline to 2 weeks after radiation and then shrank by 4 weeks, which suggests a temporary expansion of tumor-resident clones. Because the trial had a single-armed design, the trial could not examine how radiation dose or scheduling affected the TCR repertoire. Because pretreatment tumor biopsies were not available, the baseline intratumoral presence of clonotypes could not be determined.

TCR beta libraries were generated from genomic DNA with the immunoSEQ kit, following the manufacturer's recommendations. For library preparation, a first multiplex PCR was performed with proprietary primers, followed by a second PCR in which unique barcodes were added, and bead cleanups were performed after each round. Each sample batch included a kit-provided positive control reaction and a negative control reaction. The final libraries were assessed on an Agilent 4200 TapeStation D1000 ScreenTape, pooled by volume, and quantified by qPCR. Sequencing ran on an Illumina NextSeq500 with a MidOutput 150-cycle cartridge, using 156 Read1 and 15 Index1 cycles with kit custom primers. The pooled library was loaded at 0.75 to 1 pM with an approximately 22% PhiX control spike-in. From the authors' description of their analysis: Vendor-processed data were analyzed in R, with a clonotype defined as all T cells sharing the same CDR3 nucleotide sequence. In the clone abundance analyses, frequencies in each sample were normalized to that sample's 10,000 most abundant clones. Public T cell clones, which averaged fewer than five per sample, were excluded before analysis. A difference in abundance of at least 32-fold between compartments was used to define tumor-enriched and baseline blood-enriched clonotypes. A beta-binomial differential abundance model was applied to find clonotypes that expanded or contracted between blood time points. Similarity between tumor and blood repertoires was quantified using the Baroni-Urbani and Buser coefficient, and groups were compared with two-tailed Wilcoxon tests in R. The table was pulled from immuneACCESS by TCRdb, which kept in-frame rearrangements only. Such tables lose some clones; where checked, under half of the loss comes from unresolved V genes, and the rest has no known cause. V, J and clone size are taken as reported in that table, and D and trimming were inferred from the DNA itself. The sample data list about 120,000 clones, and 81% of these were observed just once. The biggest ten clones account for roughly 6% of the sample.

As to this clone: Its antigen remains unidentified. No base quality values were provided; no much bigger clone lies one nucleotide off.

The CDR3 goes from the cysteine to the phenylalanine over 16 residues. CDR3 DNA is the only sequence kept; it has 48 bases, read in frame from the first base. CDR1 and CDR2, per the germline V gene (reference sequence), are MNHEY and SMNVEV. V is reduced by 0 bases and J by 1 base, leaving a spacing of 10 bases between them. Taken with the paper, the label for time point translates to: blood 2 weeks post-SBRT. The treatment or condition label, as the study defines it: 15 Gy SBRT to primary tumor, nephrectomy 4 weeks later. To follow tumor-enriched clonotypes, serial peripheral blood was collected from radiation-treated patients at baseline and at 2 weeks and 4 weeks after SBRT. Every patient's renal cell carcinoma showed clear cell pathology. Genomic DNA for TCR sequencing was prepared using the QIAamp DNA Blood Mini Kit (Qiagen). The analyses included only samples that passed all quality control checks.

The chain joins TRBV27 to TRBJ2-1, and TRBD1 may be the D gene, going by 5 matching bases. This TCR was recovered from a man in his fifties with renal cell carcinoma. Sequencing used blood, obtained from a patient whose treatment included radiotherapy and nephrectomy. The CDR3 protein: CASSLSAGWSYNEQFF. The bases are TGTGCCAGCAGTTTATCCGCAGGGTGGTCCTACAATGAGCAGTTCTTC.